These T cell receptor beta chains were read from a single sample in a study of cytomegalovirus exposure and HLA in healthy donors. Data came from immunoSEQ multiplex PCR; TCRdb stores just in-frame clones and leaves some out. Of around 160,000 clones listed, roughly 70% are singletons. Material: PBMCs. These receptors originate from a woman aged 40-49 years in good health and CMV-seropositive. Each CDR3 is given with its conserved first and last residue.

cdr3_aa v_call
CASRVGTSTTDTQYF TRBV6-5
CSVDSQRRYNEQFF TRBV29-1
CASSFLGGMNTEAFF TRBV7-2
CASRAKTASENIQYF TRBV2
CASSREGRSTDTQYF TRBV28
CASSYQGATNEKLFF TRBV28
CASSLAGADTQYF TRBV7-9
CASTPPGGQGLPEAFF TRBV9
CASSYSGQGNFFGYTF TRBV6-5
CASGVVENTIYF TRBV2
CASSQNGQSNTEAFF TRBV18
CASSPEGAGGPADTQYF TRBV7-2
CASSTRWGGGSDTQYF TRBV5-4
CASSLGDRLLSGANVLTF TRBV5-1
CASSIDRGNEQFF TRBV19
CASRVGTVNTEAFF TRBV5-1
CASSVVPGGFAGNTIYF TRBV9
CASSQGRGNEQYF TRBV4-3
CASSSRQGTSPLHF TRBV19
CASSLAGQNIMATF TRBV7-9
CASSAGGNSYNEQFF TRBV9
CATKVTGLDEQYF TRBV15
CASSFGQGGTEAFF TRBV5-1